The rows below give T cell receptor beta chains drawn from one sample of a study of control samples from healthy donors and cancer patients. Repertoires were generated with immunoSEQ multiplex PCR, while TCRdb's copy carries only in-frame clones and drops some. The table includes 80,000 or so clones, 91% detected once. The specimen sequenced was blood. All receptors come from a man aged 45-65 years in good health. Both conserved end residues are part of each CDR3. Each record gives: V gene, J gene, D gene, CDR3 DNA, CDR3 protein. The D gene is left open where the match is weak.

v_call: TRBV27; j_call: TRBJ1-6; d_call: .; cdr3_nt: TGTGCCAGCAGTTTTTTGCCCAAGGGGGACTGGAATTCACCCCTCCACTTT; cdr3_aa: CASSFLPKGDWNSPLHF
v_call: TRBV13; j_call: TRBJ2-7; d_call: TRBD2; cdr3_nt: TGTGCCAGCAGCTTAGGTAGCGGGGGGTCATACGAGCAGTACTTC; cdr3_aa: CASSLGSGGSYEQYF
v_call: TRBV3-1/TRBV3-2; j_call: TRBJ1-6; d_call: TRBD1; cdr3_nt: TGTGCCAGTAAACTAGGGACAGTTAATTCACCCCTCCACTTT; cdr3_aa: CASKLGTVNSPLHF
v_call: TRBV6-5; j_call: TRBJ1-2; d_call: .; cdr3_nt: TGTGCCAGCCGCGTGGTAGGGGGACGTGGCTACACCTTC; cdr3_aa: CASRVVGGRGYTF
v_call: TRBV9; j_call: TRBJ1-1; d_call: .; cdr3_nt: TGTGCCAGCAGCCCGTGGGACACTGAAGCTTTCTTT; cdr3_aa: CASSPWDTEAFF
v_call: TRBV10-2; j_call: TRBJ1-2; d_call: .; cdr3_nt: TGCGCCAGCAGCGTAACAGGGTTGGAAGGCTACACCTTC; cdr3_aa: CASSVTGLEGYTF
v_call: TRBV6-5; j_call: TRBJ1-3; d_call: .; cdr3_nt: TGTGCCAGCAGTTACTCTATGAGGGGTGGAAACACCATATATTTT; cdr3_aa: CASSYSMRGGNTIYF
v_call: TRBV7-2; j_call: TRBJ2-7; d_call: .; cdr3_nt: TGTGCCAGCAGCTTACTAGGGGGTAGCTCCTACGAGCAGTACTTC; cdr3_aa: CASSLLGGSSYEQYF
v_call: TRBV7-9; j_call: TRBJ2-1; d_call: TRBD2; cdr3_nt: TGTGCCAGCAGCTTAGTAGGGACTAGCGGGTACAATGAGCAGTTCTTC; cdr3_aa: CASSLVGTSGYNEQFF
v_call: TRBV24-1; j_call: TRBJ2-5; d_call: .; cdr3_nt: TGTGCCACCAGTGATGGAGGGGAACAAGAGACCCAGTACTTC; cdr3_aa: CATSDGGEQETQYF
v_call: TRBV5-1; j_call: TRBJ1-6; d_call: .; cdr3_nt: TGCGCCAGCAGCTTGGTTGGTCTAGGGGATTCACCCCTCCACTTT; cdr3_aa: CASSLVGLGDSPLHF
v_call: TRBV11-2; j_call: TRBJ2-5; d_call: TRBD2; cdr3_nt: TGTGCCAGCGGGGGGGTAGAGACCCAGTACTTC; cdr3_aa: CASGGVETQYF
v_call: TRBV12-5; j_call: TRBJ1-1; d_call: .; cdr3_nt: TGTGCTAGTGGTTTGATGGTTTTTACTGAAGCTTTCTTT; cdr3_aa: CASGLMVFTEAFF
v_call: TRBV3-1/TRBV3-2; j_call: TRBJ1-2; d_call: .; cdr3_nt: TGTGCCAGCAGCCTGGAAGGCGTCTATGGCTACACCTTC; cdr3_aa: CASSLEGVYGYTF